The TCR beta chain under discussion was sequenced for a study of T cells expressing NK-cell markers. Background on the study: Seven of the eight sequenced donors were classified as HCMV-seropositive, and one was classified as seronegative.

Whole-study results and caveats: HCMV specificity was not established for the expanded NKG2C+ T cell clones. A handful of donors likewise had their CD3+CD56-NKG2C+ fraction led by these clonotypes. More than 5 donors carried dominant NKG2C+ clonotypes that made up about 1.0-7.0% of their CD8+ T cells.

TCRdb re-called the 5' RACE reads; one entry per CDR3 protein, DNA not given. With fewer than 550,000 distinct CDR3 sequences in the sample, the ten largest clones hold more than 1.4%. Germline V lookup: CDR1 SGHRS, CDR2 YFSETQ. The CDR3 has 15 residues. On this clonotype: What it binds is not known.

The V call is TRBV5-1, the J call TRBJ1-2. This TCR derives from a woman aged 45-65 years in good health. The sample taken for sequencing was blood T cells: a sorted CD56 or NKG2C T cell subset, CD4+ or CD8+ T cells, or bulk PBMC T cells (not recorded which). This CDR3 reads CASSLDRYPSYGYTF. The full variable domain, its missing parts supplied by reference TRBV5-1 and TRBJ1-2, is KAGVTQTPRYLIKTRGQQVTLSCSPISGHRSVSWYQQTPGQGLQFLFEYFSETQRNKGNFPGRFSGRQFSNSRSEMNVSTLELGDSALYLCASSLDRYPSYGYTFGSGTRLTVV.